Following are 23 T cell receptor beta chains from one sample sequenced in a study of CD8+ T cells in alopecia areata. Reverse transcribed after extraction, RNA yielded cDNA as the sequencing template. Libraries were prepared by immunoSEQ multiplex PCR; TCRdb keeps only in-frame clonotypes and omits some of them. The sample contains hundreds of thousands of clones, 50% to 75% of which appear only once. Treatment noted: oral pan-JAK inhibitor, 5-10 mg twice daily. Sequences were derived from CD4+ T cells sorted from blood, sampled at roughly week 53, from a patient treated with tofacitinib. The receptors stem from a human donor with alopecia areata.

The chain couples TRBV9 to TRBJ2-7; tentatively, D is TRBD1 or TRBD2 (6 bases each). CDR3 length equals 14 residues. The germline V gene encodes CDR1 SGDLS and CDR2 YYNGEE. V lost 3 bases and J 2 bases, leaving 12 bases between the germline ends. Written as DNA, the CDR3 is TGTGCCAGCAGCGGAGTAGGGGGGCCCTACGAGCAGTACTTC. Translated: CASSGVGGPYEQYF.

The chain employs TRBV25-1 and TRBJ1-1; D remains ambiguous. Germline V gives CDR1 MGHDK, CDR2 SYGVNS. The CDR3 contains 15 residues. Trimming pared 5 bases from V and 1 base from J, leaving 14 bases between. CDR3 sequence reads: CASSNTGLSNTEAFF. The CDR3 coding sequence is TGTGCCAGCAGTAACACTGGCTTATCGAACACTGAAGCTTTCTTT.

This chain uses TRBV7-9 with TRBJ1-3; D is ambiguous. This CDR3 is 11 amino acids long. Between the trimmed V and J ends, which lost 3 bases and 8 bases, there was a span of 5 bases. The germline gives CDR1 SEHNR, CDR2 FQNEAQ (reference sequence). CDR3 sequence reads: CASSLVDTIYF. CDR3 in DNA: TGTGCCAGCAGCTTGGTTGACACCATATATTTT.

The chain is built from TRBV9 and TRBJ1-2, with a weak D call TRBD1 (5 bases). Trimming took 2 bases from V and 3 from J, leaving 5 bases between them. The germline V gene encodes CDR1 SGDLS and CDR2 YYNGEE. CDR3 length: 12 amino acids. This CDR3 reads CASSVTDYGYTF. The CDR3 nucleotides are TGTGCCAGCAGCGTGACAGACTATGGCTACACCTTC.

This clone was observed once. The genes are TRBV10-3 and TRBJ2-1; the D is unclear. The CDR3 is 12 residues long. The V end was cut by 6 bases, the J end by 7 bases, with 10 bases between. Germline V gene data show CDR1 as ENHRY and CDR2 as SYGVKD. This CDR3 is CAISVQWNEQFF. CDR3 DNA: TGTGCCATCAGCGTTCAGTGGAATGAGCAGTTCTTC.

The V gene is TRBV14, the J gene TRBJ1-2, with no clear D. The CDR3 sequence is 15 residues long. The ends were cut back, 1 base at V and 5 bases at J, with 14 bases in the middle. CDR1 SGHDN and CDR2 FVKESK come from the germline V gene. The CDR3 coding sequence is TGTGCCAGCAGCCAAGGAGGGAGTGTCGGGTATGGCTACACCTTC. Translated: CASSQGGSVGYGYTF.

The gene calls are TRBV29-1 and TRBJ1-2; 10 bases align to TRBD1. Germline assignment: CDR1 SQVTM and CDR2 ANQGSEA. V gave up 5 bases and J gave up 4 bases; unmatched junction bases: 7. CDR3 length equals 14 residues. The CDR3 nucleotides are TGCAGCGTTAGCCGGGACAGGGGCGGCTATGGCTACACCTTC. This encodes CSVSRDRGGYGYTF.

This clone was counted only a few times. DNA for the CDR3: TGCGCCAGCAGCCAAGGGGCTACCCCACGAACGCAGTATTTT. It codes for CASSQGATPRTQYF. The chain joins TRBV4-1 to TRBJ2-3; D is unclear. This CDR3 contains 14 residues. In germline, CDR1 is MGHRA, CDR2 YSYEKL. Trimming removed 1 base at V and 9 bases at J, with 14 bases between.

V usage is TRBV15 and J usage is TRBJ2-5; D gene ambiguous. CDR1 and CDR2 from the germline V gene are LNHNV and YYDKDF (reference sequence). This CDR3 is 16 amino acids long. Trimming took off 5 bases at V and 1 base at J, with 17 bases between the two ends. CDR3 nucleotides: TGTGCCACCAGCCTGGGCCAGCCTCAAGCCCAAGAGACCCAGTACTTC. Protein product: CATSLGQPQAQETQYF.

The genes are TRBV9 and TRBJ1-6; D is unresolved. The CDR3 totals 12 residues. In germline, CDR1 is SGDLS, CDR2 YYNGEE. V was cut by 4 bases and J by 9 bases, with 8 bases left in between. This chain's CDR3 is CASSQEGSPLHF. Written as DNA, the CDR3 is TGTGCCAGCAGCCAAGAGGGTTCACCCCTCCACTTT.

The chain has TRBV7-2 and TRBJ1-5; D is uncertain. The V and J ends lost 2 bases and 0 bases respectively, with 8 bases between them. Germline V gives CDR1 SGHTA, CDR2 FQGNSA. CDR3 length equals 15 residues. The CDR3 region has the DNA TGTGCCAGCAGCTTATACCCCAGTAGCAATCAGCCCCAGCATTTT. It translates to CASSLYPSSNQPQHF.

The chain uses TRBV7-2 and TRBJ2-3; D is unclear. The V gene's germline CDR1 is SGHTA and CDR2 FQGNSA. V was shortened by 4 bases and J by 4 bases, with 15 bases between the two germline ends. The CDR3 is 15 amino acids. The CDR3 loop is CASSSPLGPPDTQYF. The DNA of the CDR3 is TGTGCCAGCAGCTCCCCTCTAGGGCCCCCAGATACGCAGTATTTT.

This chain connects TRBV7-9 to TRBJ2-1; D is possibly TRBD1 or TRBD2 (5 bases each). V was cut by 5 bases and J by 9 bases, with 14 bases left in between. The germline gives CDR1 SEHNR, CDR2 FQNEAQ (reference sequence). The CDR3 totals 13 residues. CDR3 sequence (DNA): TGTGCCAGCAGCGATGGCCGGGACCTTGAGCAGTTCTTC. This encodes CASSDGRDLEQFF.

This clone appeared a few times. V and J are TRBV11-2 and TRBJ1-4, with D possibly TRBD1 on 6 matching bases. Trimming shortened V by 5 bases and J by 7 bases, and 20 bases separated the two germline ends. The CDR3 covers 16 residues. Germline V gene sequence: CDR1 SGHAT, CDR2 FQNNGV. CDR3 bases: TGTGCCAGCAGCCCACTTATAGGGGGGCTTGGTGAAAAACTGTTTTTT. It yields the protein CASSPLIGGLGEKLFF. The full variable domain, its missing parts supplied by reference TRBV11-2 and TRBJ1-4, is EAGVAQSPRYKIIEKRQSVAFWCNPISGHATLYWYQQILGQGPKLLIQFQNNGVVDDSQLPKDRFSAERLKGVDSTLKIQPAKLEDSAVYLCASSPLIGGLGEKLFFGSGTQLSVL.

V usage is TRBV2 and J usage is TRBJ1-5, with 9 bases fitting TRBD1. The V gene end was trimmed by 6 bases and the J gene end by 2 bases; junction bases not matched to a gene: 8. From germline, CDR1 is SNHLY and CDR2 FYNNEI. CDR3 length: 16 residues. The CDR3 loop is CASSVSRDRGNQPQHF. The DNA for the CDR3 is TGTGCCAGCAGCGTTTCCCGGGACAGGGGCAATCAGCCCCAGCATTTT.

This clone came up many times. The chain joins TRBV6-6 to TRBJ2-7; D remains unclear. V was pared by 6 bases and J by 3 bases, with 9 bases between. Germline V lookup: CDR1 MNHNY, CDR2 SVGAGI (reference sequence). CDR3 length: 12 residues. CDR3 sequence: CASSQRIYEQYF. The CDR3 region has the DNA TGTGCCAGCAGCCAAAGGATCTACGAGCAGTACTTC.

This clone was counted only a few times. V and J are TRBV11-2 and TRBJ2-2; D not certain. The V and J ends lost 1 base and 0 bases respectively, with 9 bases between them. The CDR3 extends over 16 amino acids. Per germline, CDR1 SGHAT and CDR2 FQNNGV. CDR3 in DNA: TGTGCCAGCAGCTTAGCGGCATTCGCGAACACCGGGGAGCTGTTTTTT. Translated: CASSLAAFANTGELFF.

The chain joins TRBV29-1 to TRBJ2-5; TRBD2 aligns across 11 bases. Germline V gene sequence: CDR1 SQVTM, CDR2 ANQGSEA. The ends lost 4 bases at V and 5 bases at J; junction bases unmatched: 15. The length of the CDR3 is 17 residues. The CDR3: CSVVPLAGGGSEETQYF. DNA for the CDR3: TGCAGCGTTGTACCCCTAGCGGGGGGAGGGTCGGAGGAGACCCAGTACTTC.

CDR3 loop: CASNIPRTASRNTEAFF. CDR3 nucleotides: TGTGCCAGCAATATCCCCAGGACAGCCTCGCGGAACACTGAAGCTTTCTTT. This rearrangement joins TRBV2 to TRBJ1-1, with D perhaps matching TRBD1 (6 bases). Trimming left V 7 bases short and J 1 base short, with 22 bases between. This CDR3 comprises 17 residues. The germline V gene has CDR1 SNHLY and CDR2 FYNNEI.

The J gene is TRBJ2-7, the V gene TRBV29-1, with D possibly being TRBD2 (5 bases). This CDR3 is built from 13 residues. Germline CDR1 is SQVTM and CDR2 is ANQGSEA. The germline V and J ends were trimmed by 4 bases and 3 bases, with 13 bases remaining between them. CDR3 residues: CSVVSGSLYEQYF. The CDR3 DNA follows: TGCAGCGTTGTTTCGGGGAGTCTCTACGAGCAGTACTTC.

The rearrangement links TRBV30 to TRBJ1-6, with a weak D call TRBD1 (6 bases). The CDR3 loop spans 13 amino acids. Per germline, CDR1 GTSNPN and CDR2 SVGIG (reference sequence). Trimming shortened V by 6 bases and J by 5 bases, and 11 bases separated the two germline ends. The CDR3 protein is CACRDTNNSPLHF. For the CDR3, the DNA is TGTGCCTGCCGGGACACCAATAATTCACCCCTCCACTTT.

The rearrangement uses TRBV2 and TRBJ1-5, with D possibly TRBD1 on 6 matching bases. Trimming pared 6 bases from V and 1 base from J, leaving 7 bases between. Germline V gene sequence: CDR1 SNHLY, CDR2 FYNNEI. CDR3 length: 13 residues. CDR3 sequence: CASSGQSNQPQHF. In DNA form, the CDR3 reads TGTGCCAGCAGCGGACAGAGCAATCAGCCCCAGCATTTT. Full variable domain (missing parts from reference TRBV2 and TRBJ1-5): EPEVTQTPSHQVTQMGQEVILRCVPISNHLYFYWYRQILGQKVEFLVSFYNNEISEKSEIFDDQFSVERPDGSNFTLKIRSTKLEDSAMYFCASSGQSNQPQHFGDGTRLSIL.

This chain connects TRBV6-6 to TRBJ2-1; D may be TRBD2 (5 bases). V gave up 3 bases and J gave up 6 bases, with 15 bases separating them. CDR3 length: 15 residues. Germline CDR1 and CDR2: MNHNY and SVGAGI (reference sequence). CDR3 protein: CASSYRGKELNEQFF. CDR3 bases: TGTGCCAGCAGTTATAGAGGGAAGGAACTCAATGAGCAGTTCTTC.